Presented here are 25 T cell receptor beta chains from one specimen sequenced in a study of identical twins. TCRdb reanalysed the 5' RACE reads using MiXCR and keeps one entry per CDR3 protein. Counted here are roughly 280,000 distinct CDR3 sequences, nearly 9.5% occurring once; the ten biggest clones make up roughly 7%. This sample also appeared in a second study, on yellow fever vaccine responses in identical twins.

Sequencing input: CD8+ T cells sorted from blood. All receptors come from a woman younger than 30 in good health.

The sample holds many counts of this clonotype. V usage is TRBV29-1 and J usage is TRBJ2-7; 7 positions match TRBD1. Germline CDR1 reads SQVTM; CDR2 reads ANQGSEA. The CDR3 is 13 residues long. V lost 6 bases and J lost 1; bases outside the gene matches: 6. The CDR3: CSVEQGSSYEQYF. For the CDR3, the DNA is TGCAGCGTCGAACAGGGGTCATCCTACGAGCAGTACTTC.

This clonotype was detected many times. This rearrangement joins TRBV29-1 to TRBJ2-2; 11 bases match TRBD2. Trimming removed 2 bases from V and 7 bases from J; junction bases left unmatched: 3. Germline CDR1 and CDR2: SQVTM and ANQGSEA. This CDR3 spans 14 amino acids. CDR3: CSVELAGGIGELFF. DNA for the CDR3: TGCAGCGTTGAACTAGCGGGAGGTATCGGGGAGCTGTTTTTT.

This clonotype was counted between two and nine times. This chain connects TRBV27 to TRBJ2-7; 9 bases map to TRBD2. The CDR3 runs to 15 residues. CDR1 and CDR2 (germline): MNHEY, SMNVEV (reference sequence). With V trimmed by 5 bases and J by 7 bases, 12 bases remained unmatched. Written as DNA, the CDR3 is TGTGCCAGCAGTGAACCGGGACTAGCCATTGAGGAGCAGTACTTC. Its protein product is CASSEPGLAIEEQYF.

The gene calls are TRBV7-9 and TRBJ2-4, with no clear D. The CDR3 runs to 12 residues. V lost 5 bases and J 9 bases, leaving 11 bases between the germline ends. Germline V CDR1 and CDR2: SEHNR, FQNEAQ (reference sequence). The CDR3 is CASSAPALIQYF. Here the CDR3 DNA reads TGTGCCAGCAGCGCACCGGCTCTCATTCAGTACTTC.

This clonotype came up a few times. The chain is built from TRBV29-1 and TRBJ2-1, with D perhaps matching TRBD2 (5 bases). The germline V gene has CDR1 SQVTM and CDR2 ANQGSEA. This CDR3 has 12 residues. The V gene lost 2 bases and the J gene lost 7 bases, with 9 bases spanning the gap. The CDR3 spells CSVEIGGNEQFF. The CDR3 nucleotides are TGCAGCGTTGAAATTGGCGGGAATGAGCAGTTCTTC.

This clonotype came up many times. The chain is built from TRBV10-3 and TRBJ2-5; possibly TRBD1 for D (5 bases). The CDR3 is made up of 14 amino acids. CDR1 ENHRY and CDR2 SYGVKD come from the germline V gene. Trimming took off 4 bases at V and 4 bases at J, with 13 bases between the two ends. CDR3 residues: CAISAQGAGETQYF. CDR3 coding DNA: TGTGCCATCAGTGCTCAGGGTGCCGGAGAGACCCAGTACTTC.

The chain links TRBV27 to TRBJ1-1, with D possibly being TRBD1 (5 bases). V lost 5 bases and J lost 3, with 16 bases in between. The germline V gene encodes CDR1 MNHEY and CDR2 SMNVEV (reference sequence). This CDR3 has 15 amino acids. The CDR3 loop reads CASSRHGTRDTEAFF. DNA for the CDR3: TGTGCCAGCAGTCGTCATGGGACCCGGGACACTGAAGCTTTCTTT.

This clonotype has only a few counts. The chain couples TRBV7-9 to TRBJ2-2, with a tentative D call TRBD2 (6 bases). This CDR3 is 16 amino acids long. Trimming removed 5 bases from V and 2 bases from J, with 15 bases in between. CDR1 is SEHNR, CDR2 FQNEAQ, per germline (reference sequence). The CDR3 loop is CASSLGTVGNTGELFF. CDR3 sequence (DNA): TGTGCCAGCAGCCTAGGGACTGTCGGTAACACCGGGGAGCTGTTTTTT.

The gene calls are TRBV7-2 and TRBJ2-1; the D is unclear. V was cut by 3 bases and J by 5 bases, with 14 bases left in between. The CDR3 contains 15 residues. Germline assignment: CDR1 SGHTA and CDR2 FQGNSA. CDR3 protein: CASSFVLSEHNEQFF. DNA for the CDR3: TGTGCCAGCAGCTTTGTCCTCTCTGAACACAATGAGCAGTTCTTC. Complete variable domain (other parts from reference TRBV7-2 and TRBJ2-1): GAGVSQSPSNKVTEKGKDVELRCDPISGHTALYWYRQSLGQGLEFLIYFQGNSAPDKSGLPSDRFSAERTGGSVSTLTIQRTQQEDSAVYLCASSFVLSEHNEQFFGPGTRLTVL.

J is TRBJ2-7 and V is TRBV27; D ambiguous. V lost 5 bases and J lost 2, with 10 bases in between. Per germline, CDR1 MNHEY and CDR2 SMNVEV (reference sequence). This CDR3 has 13 residues. For the CDR3, the DNA is TGTGCCAGCAGTCTTTCAGTAGCCTACGAGCAGTACTTC. It translates to CASSLSVAYEQYF.

This clonotype has at least ten counts. This sequence joins TRBV6-4 and TRBJ2-7, with TRBD2 matching 8 bases. V lost 0 bases to trimming and J lost 4 bases; unmatched junction nucleotides: 17. This CDR3 region has 19 residues. CDR1 and CDR2 (germline): MRHNA, SNTAGT. This CDR3 is CASSDSSRDASGSSYEQYF. The CDR3 DNA sequence: TGTGCCAGCAGTGACTCGAGCCGTGATGCAAGCGGGAGTTCGTACGAGCAGTACTTC.

There are a few counts of this clonotype. The chain combines TRBV6-2 or TRBV6-3 with TRBJ2-6; a weak D match, TRBD2 (5 bases). V gave up 4 bases and J gave up 2 bases, with 9 bases separating them. The CDR3 has 15 amino acids. Germline V gene lookup returns CDR1 MNHEY and CDR2 SVGEGT. The CDR3 coding sequence is TGTGCCAGCAGTTGGCGAGGGCCTGGGGCCAACGTCCTGACTTTC. Protein product: CASSWRGPGANVLTF.

The rearrangement uses TRBV4-2 and TRBJ2-2; TRBD2 aligns across 8 bases. This CDR3 comprises 17 residues. V was clipped by 0 bases and J by 3 bases; unmatched bases: 6. Germline lookup yields CDR1 LGHNA and CDR2 YNFKEQ. CDR3 in DNA: TGTGCCAGCAGCCAAGATTACGGACTAGCCTACACCGGGGAGCTGTTTTTT. Its protein product is CASSQDYGLAYTGELFF.

The V and J genes are TRBV28 and TRBJ2-2, with D maybe TRBD1 (5 bases). The germline V and J ends were trimmed by 7 bases and 0 bases, with 12 bases remaining between them. Per germline, CDR1 MDHEN and CDR2 SYDVKM. The CDR3 has 15 residues. This chain's CDR3 is CASNPRQTNTGELFF. The CDR3 coding sequence is TGTGCCAGCAACCCTCGACAGACGAACACCGGGGAGCTGTTTTTT.

V is TRBV3-1 and J is TRBJ2-1; 8 positions agree with TRBD1. Germline V gives CDR1 LGHDT, CDR2 YNNKEL (reference sequence). CDR3 length: 15 amino acids. Trimming cost V 4 bases and J 4 bases; bases outside gene matches: 6. The CDR3 sequence: CASSPEQGGYNEQFF. Written as DNA, the CDR3 is TGTGCCAGCAGCCCTGAACAGGGGGGATACAATGAGCAGTTCTTC.

This clonotype was picked up many times. The chain is built from TRBV5-1 and TRBJ2-3; a possible D gene is TRBD2 (6 bases). The CDR3 loop spans 15 amino acids. Per the germline V gene, CDR1 is SGHRS and CDR2 is YFSETQ. Trimming left V 4 bases short and J 0 bases short, with 12 bases between. CDR3 DNA: TGCGCCAGCAGCGCGGGACTTACTAGCACAGATACGCAGTATTTT. It is translated as CASSAGLTSTDTQYF. Full variable domain (missing parts from reference TRBV5-1 and TRBJ2-3): KAGVTQTPRYLIKTRGQQVTLSCSPISGHRSVSWYQQTPGQGLQFLFEYFSETQRNKGNFPGRFSGRQFSNSRSEMNVSTLELGDSALYLCASSAGLTSTDTQYFGPGTRLTVL.

This clonotype was detected many times. CDR3 nucleotides: TGTGCCAGCAGCAGCCGGACTACCCGGGATACGCAGTATTTT. This encodes CASSSRTTRDTQYF. V usage is TRBV7-8 and J usage is TRBJ2-3, with a possible D match to TRBD2 (6 bases). V was pared by 5 bases and J by 6 bases, with 15 bases between. Per germline, CDR1 SGHVS and CDR2 FQNEAQ. The CDR3 is made up of 14 amino acids. The full variable domain, in which reference TRBV7-8 and TRBJ2-3 provide the parts outside the CDR3, is GAGVSQSPRYKVAKRGQDVALRCDPISGHVSLFWYQQALGQGPEFLTYFQNEAQLDKSGLPSDRFFAERPEGSVSTLKIQRTQQEDSAVYLCASSSRTTRDTQYFGPGTRLTVL.

The rearrangement joins TRBV27 to TRBJ2-7; TRBD2 matches at 8 bases. The CDR3 length is 16 residues. Looked up from germline, CDR1 is MNHEY and CDR2 is SMNVEV (reference sequence). J lost 5 bases, V lost 5 bases, and 14 bases had no gene match. The CDR3 loop is CASSPPRTSKVHEQYF. CDR3 sequence (DNA): TGTGCCAGCAGTCCCCCTCGGACTAGCAAAGTACACGAGCAGTACTTC.

V gene TRBV28 combines with J gene TRBJ2-7; 7 bases match TRBD1. Germline loops: CDR1 MDHEN, CDR2 SYDVKM. V was clipped by 5 bases and J by 0 bases; unmatched bases: 7. This CDR3 spans 15 amino acids. In DNA form, the CDR3 reads TGTGCCAGCAGTGGGACAGCGTTAAGCTCCTACGAGCAGTACTTC. Translated: CASSGTALSSYEQYF.

V gene TRBV15 combines with J gene TRBJ1-2; 8 bases align to TRBD1. The germline V gene encodes CDR1 LNHNV and CDR2 YYDKDF (reference sequence). This CDR3 contains 15 residues. V trimming: 4 bases; J trimming: 5 bases; junction bases outside the gene matches: 9. Written as DNA, the CDR3 is TGTGCCACCAGCAATCACTCTCAGGGGGCGTATGGCTACACCTTC. As protein: CATSNHSQGAYGYTF.

In its sample, this clonotype was seen a few times. The genes are TRBV3-1 and TRBJ2-1; D could derive from TRBD1 or TRBD2 (5 bases each). Deletions cut 0 bases from V and 2 bases from J, with 11 bases between. The germline CDR1 and CDR2 sequences are LGHDT and YNNKEL (reference sequence). The CDR3 has 16 amino acids. The CDR3 DNA is TGTGCCAGCAGCCAAGATCAGGGACCTACCTACAATGAGCAGTTCTTC. Amino acids: CASSQDQGPTYNEQFF.

The table lists this clonotype with many counts. The genes are TRBV12-3 or TRBV12-4 and TRBJ2-5, with D possibly matching TRBD1 (6 bases). The CDR3 consists of 13 residues. Between the trimmed V and J ends, which lost 4 bases and 2 bases, there was a span of 8 bases. The CDR3 region is CASSSDRQETQYF. CDR3 DNA: TGTGCCAGCAGTTCGGACAGACAAGAGACCCAGTACTTC.

As DNA, the CDR3 is TGTGCCTGGGAGGCGGGCCCTCGGTTTAAGTATTTT. Translating it yields CAWEAGPRFKYF. The V call is TRBV30, the J call TRBJ2-3; D perhaps matches TRBD2 (5 bases). Germline lookup yields CDR1 GTSNPN and CDR2 SVGIG (reference sequence). This CDR3 spans 12 amino acids. Trimming cost V 5 bases and J 13 bases, with 19 bases left between them.

The CDR3 bases are TGTGCCAGCAGCTCCCGTACAGGGGCCGGGGCCAACGTCCTGACTTTC. It specifies CASSSRTGAGANVLTF. The chain is built from TRBV5-6 and TRBJ2-6, with 7 bases that match TRBD1. This CDR3 has 16 residues. Germline V lookup: CDR1 SGHDT, CDR2 YYEEEE. After removal of 3 bases from V and 4 bases from J, the junction contained 7 bases not matched to a gene.

By proportion, this clonotype is medium-sized (0.01 to 0.1%). The genes are TRBV5-6 and TRBJ2-7; D is uncertain. This CDR3 region has 15 residues. Germline V gene data show CDR1 as SGHDT and CDR2 as YYEEEE. Between the trimmed V and J ends, which lost 3 bases and 2 bases, there was a span of 15 bases. CDR3 in amino acids: CASSYKTSGTYEQYF. CDR3 coding DNA: TGTGCCAGCAGCTACAAGACATCCGGAACCTACGAGCAGTACTTC.